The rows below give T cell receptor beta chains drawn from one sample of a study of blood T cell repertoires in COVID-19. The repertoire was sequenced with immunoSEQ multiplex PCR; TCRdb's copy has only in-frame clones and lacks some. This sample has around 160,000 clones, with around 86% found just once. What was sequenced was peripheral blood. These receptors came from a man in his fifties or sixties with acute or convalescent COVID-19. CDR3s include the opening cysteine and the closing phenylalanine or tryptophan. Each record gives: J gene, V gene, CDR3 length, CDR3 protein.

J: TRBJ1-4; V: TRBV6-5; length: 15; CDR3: CASKQSSGINEKLFF
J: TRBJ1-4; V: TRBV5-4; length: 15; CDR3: CASSGGGTTNEKLFF
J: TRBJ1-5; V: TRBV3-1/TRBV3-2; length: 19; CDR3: CASSRTAGTGDLSNQPQHF
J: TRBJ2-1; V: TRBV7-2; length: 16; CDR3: CASSPVGTGRSNEQFF
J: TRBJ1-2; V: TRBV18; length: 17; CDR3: CASSIRDRASTNYGYTF
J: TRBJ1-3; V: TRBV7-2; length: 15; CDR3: CASSLGQVIGDTIYF
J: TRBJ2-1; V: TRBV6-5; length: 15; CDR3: CASKALVLSYNEQFF
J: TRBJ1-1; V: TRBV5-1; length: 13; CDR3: CASSWGLNTEAFF
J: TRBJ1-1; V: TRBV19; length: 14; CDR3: CASQDRAGNAEAFF
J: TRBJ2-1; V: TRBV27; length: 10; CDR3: CASNKNEQFF
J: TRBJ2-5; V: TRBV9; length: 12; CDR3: CASSPRGETQYF
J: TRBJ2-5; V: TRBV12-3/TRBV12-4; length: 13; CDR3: CASSLEERSTQYF